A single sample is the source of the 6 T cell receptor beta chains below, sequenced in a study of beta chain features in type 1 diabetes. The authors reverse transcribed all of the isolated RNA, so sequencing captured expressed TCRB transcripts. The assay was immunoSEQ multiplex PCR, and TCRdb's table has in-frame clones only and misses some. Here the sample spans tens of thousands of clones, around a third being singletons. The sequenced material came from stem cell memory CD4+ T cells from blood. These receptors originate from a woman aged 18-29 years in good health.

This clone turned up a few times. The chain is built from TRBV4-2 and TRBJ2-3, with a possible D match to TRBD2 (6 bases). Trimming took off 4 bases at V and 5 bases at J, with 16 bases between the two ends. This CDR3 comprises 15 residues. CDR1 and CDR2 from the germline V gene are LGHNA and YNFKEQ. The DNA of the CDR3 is TGTGCCAGCAGCCCCCTGGCGGGGCCCGGAGATACGCAGTATTTT. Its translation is CASSPLAGPGDTQYF.

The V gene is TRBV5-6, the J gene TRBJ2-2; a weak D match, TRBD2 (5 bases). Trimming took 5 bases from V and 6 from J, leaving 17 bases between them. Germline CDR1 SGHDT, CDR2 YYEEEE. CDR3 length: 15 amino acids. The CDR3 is CASSSIRVGAGELFF. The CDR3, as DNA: TGTGCCAGCAGTTCTATTAGAGTCGGGGCCGGGGAGCTGTTTTTT.

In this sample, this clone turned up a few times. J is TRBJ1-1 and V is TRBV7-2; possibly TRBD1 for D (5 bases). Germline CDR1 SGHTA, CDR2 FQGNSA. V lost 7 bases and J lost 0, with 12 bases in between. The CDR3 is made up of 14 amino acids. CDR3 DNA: TGTGCCAGCATCGAAGACAGACTGAACACTGAAGCTTTCTTT. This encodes CASIEDRLNTEAFF.

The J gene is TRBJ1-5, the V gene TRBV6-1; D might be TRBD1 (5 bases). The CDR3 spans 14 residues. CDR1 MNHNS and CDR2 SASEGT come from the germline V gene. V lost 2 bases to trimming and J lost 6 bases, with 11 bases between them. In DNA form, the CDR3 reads TGTGCCAGCAGTGAACAGGGATTGGGTCAGCCCCAGCATTTT. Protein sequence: CASSEQGLGQPQHF.

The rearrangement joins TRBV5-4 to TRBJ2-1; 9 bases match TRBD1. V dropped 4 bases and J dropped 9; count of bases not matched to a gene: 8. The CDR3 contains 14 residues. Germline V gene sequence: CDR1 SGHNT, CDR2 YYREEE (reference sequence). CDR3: CASSIGQGYGEQFF. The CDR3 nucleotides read TGTGCCAGCAGCATCGGACAGGGGTACGGTGAGCAGTTCTTC.

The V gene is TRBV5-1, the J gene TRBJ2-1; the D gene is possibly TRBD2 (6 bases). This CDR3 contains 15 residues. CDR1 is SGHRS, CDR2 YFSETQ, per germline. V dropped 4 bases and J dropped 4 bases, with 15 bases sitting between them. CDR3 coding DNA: TGCGCCAGCAGCCTCGCGGGACGGATTTACAATGAGCAGTTCTTC. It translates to CASSLAGRIYNEQFF.